This entry features one T cell receptor (beta chain) sequence. Its antigen is not known. The sample belongs to a study of cytomegalovirus exposure and HLA in healthy donors. Background on the study: A prior study identified approximately 110 million unique TCR beta sequences from about 180 million T cells.

The study, taken as a whole, reports: Later analysis suggested most CMV-associated TCR beta chains were HLA-restricted. A missense DCLRE1C variant was associated with V- and J-gene trimming of TCR beta chains in a later analysis, and an independent cohort replicated the association.

Researchers ran the PCR with 60 Vbeta and 13 Jbeta primers. Measured with immunoSEQ multiplex PCR; TCRdb has only the in-frame clones, and not every one. The sample has just over 150,000 clones; about 80% are singletons. J lost 4 bases, V lost 3 bases, and 9 bases had no gene match. The CDR3 covers 17 residues. Germline CDR1 is KGHSH and CDR2 is LQKENI. J is TRBJ2-2 and V is TRBV18; 9 bases align to TRBD1. This sequence was found in a woman between 45 and 65 years old in good health and CMV-seropositive. The sample comprised PBMCs. This chain's CDR3 is CASSPPQGALGTGELFF. CDR3 nucleotides: TGTGCCAGCTCACCGCCACAGGGGGCATTGGGCACCGGGGAGCTGTTTTTT.